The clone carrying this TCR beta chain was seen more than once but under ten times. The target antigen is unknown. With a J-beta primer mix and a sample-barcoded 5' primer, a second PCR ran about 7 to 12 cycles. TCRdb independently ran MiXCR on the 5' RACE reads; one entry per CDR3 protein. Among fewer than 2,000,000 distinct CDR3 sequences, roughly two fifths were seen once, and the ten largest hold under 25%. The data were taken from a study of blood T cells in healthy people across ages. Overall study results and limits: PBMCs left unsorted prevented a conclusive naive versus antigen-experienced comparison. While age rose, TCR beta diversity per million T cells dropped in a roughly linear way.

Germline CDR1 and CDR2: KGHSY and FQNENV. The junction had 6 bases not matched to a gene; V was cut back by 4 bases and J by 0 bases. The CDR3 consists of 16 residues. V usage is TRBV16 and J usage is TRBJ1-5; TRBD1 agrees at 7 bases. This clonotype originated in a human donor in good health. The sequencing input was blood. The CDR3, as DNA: TGTGCCAGCAGCCCTGTAGGGACAGCTAGCAATCAGCCCCAGCATTTT. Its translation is CASSPVGTASNQPQHF.